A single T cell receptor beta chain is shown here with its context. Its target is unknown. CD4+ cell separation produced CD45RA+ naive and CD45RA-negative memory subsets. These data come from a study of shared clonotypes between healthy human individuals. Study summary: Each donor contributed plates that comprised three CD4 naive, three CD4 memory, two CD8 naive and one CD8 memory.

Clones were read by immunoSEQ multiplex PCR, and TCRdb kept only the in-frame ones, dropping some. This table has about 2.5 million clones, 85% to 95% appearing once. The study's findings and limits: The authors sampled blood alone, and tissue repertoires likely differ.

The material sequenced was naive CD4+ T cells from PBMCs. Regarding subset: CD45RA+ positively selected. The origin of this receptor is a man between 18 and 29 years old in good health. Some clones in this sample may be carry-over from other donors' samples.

The DNA for the CDR3 is TGCAGCGTTCCCTTGGGAGGTCCTCTCTACGAGCAGTACTTC. This gives the protein CSVPLGGPLYEQYF. This rearrangement joins TRBV29-1 to TRBJ2-7; D possibly corresponds to TRBD2 (6 bases). The V end was cut by 5 bases, the J end by 3 bases, with 17 bases between. The germline V gene encodes CDR1 SQVTM and CDR2 ANQGSEA. The CDR3 spans 14 residues.